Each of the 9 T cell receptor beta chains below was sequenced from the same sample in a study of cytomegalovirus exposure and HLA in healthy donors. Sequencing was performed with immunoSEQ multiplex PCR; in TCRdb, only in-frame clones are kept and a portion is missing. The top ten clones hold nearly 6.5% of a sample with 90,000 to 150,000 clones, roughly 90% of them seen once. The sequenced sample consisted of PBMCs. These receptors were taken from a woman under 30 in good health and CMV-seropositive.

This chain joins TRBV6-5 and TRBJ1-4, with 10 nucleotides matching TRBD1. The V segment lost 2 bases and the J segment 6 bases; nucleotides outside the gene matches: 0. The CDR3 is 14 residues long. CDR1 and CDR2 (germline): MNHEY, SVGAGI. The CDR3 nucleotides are TGTGCCAGCAGTTACGACAGGGGGCATGAAAAACTGTTTTTT. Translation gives CASSYDRGHEKLFF.

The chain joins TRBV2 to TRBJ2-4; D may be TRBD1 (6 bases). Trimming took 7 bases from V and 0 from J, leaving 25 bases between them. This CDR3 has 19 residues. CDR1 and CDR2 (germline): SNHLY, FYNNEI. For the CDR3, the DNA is TGTGCCAGCAAAACCTTACTAGGGACAACCGCCGAAGCCAAAAACATTCAGTACTTC. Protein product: CASKTLLGTTAEAKNIQYF.

The CDR3 region is CAISEPRTGEDGYTF. The CDR3 region has the DNA TGTGCCATCAGTGAGCCCAGGACAGGGGAGGATGGCTACACCTTC. The rearrangement joins TRBV10-3 to TRBJ1-2, with TRBD1 matching 9 bases. V trimming: 2 bases; J trimming: 6 bases; junction bases outside the gene matches: 7. CDR3 size: 15 residues. From germline, CDR1 is ENHRY and CDR2 SYGVKD.

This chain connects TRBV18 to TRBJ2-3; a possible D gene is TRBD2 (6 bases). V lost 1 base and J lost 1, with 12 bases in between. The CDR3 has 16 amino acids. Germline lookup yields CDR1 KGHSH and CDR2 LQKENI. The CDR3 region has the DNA TGTGCCAGCTCACCACGGGGGGTGAGTGGCACAGATACGCAGTATTTT. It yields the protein CASSPRGVSGTDTQYF.

The CDR3 region has the DNA TGTGCCAGCAGCTTAGATCGTTTTGCCGGGTTCGACGAGCAGTACTTC. Amino acids: CASSLDRFAGFDEQYF. V and J are TRBV11-2 and TRBJ2-7, with D hard to call. V lost 0 bases to trimming and J lost 5 bases, with 17 bases between them. The CDR3 has 16 amino acids. Germline V CDR1 and CDR2: SGHAT, FQNNGV.

CDR3 in DNA: TGTGCCAGCAGCTTATTAAGCCCTAACCACGAGCAGTACTTC. Translated: CASSLLSPNHEQYF. V usage is TRBV13 and J usage is TRBJ2-7; D remains unclear. Germline CDR1 reads PRHDT; CDR2 reads FYEKMQ (reference sequence). The CDR3 has 14 amino acids. V lost 2 bases and J lost 5, with 13 bases in between.

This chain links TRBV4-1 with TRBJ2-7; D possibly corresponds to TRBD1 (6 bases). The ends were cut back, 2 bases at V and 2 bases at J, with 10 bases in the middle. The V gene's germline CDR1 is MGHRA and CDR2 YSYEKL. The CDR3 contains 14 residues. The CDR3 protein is CASSQTGRTYEQYF. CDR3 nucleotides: TGCGCCAGCAGCCAAACAGGGCGGACCTACGAGCAGTACTTC.

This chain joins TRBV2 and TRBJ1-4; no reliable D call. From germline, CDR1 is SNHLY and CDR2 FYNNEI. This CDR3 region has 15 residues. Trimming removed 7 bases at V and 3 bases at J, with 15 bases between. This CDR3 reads CASTVRETANEKLFF. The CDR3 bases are TGTGCCAGCACCGTAAGGGAGACCGCTAATGAAAAACTGTTTTTT. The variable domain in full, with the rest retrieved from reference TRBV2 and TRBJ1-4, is EPEVTQTPSHQVTQMGQEVILRCVPISNHLYFYWYRQILGQKVEFLVSFYNNEISEKSEIFDDQFSVERPDGSNFTLKIRSTKLEDSAMYFCASTVRETANEKLFFGSGTQLSVL.

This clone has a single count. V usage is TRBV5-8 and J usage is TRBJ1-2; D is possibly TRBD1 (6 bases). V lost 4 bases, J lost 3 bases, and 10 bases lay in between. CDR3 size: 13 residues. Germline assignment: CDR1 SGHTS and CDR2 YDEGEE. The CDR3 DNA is TGTGCCAGCAGCGACACAGGGTACTATGGCTACACCTTC. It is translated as CASSDTGYYGYTF.